Listed below are T cell receptor beta chains from one sample, sequenced in a study of blood T cell repertoires in COVID-19. Assay used: immunoSEQ multiplex PCR; TCRdb lists only in-frame clones, some missing. The table has around 430,000 clones, about 87% seen once; the top ten hold roughly 10%. Sequenced sample: PBMCs or T cells enriched from blood (not recorded which). Receptors originate from a woman aged 45-65 years who had recovered from COVID-19. The CDR3 runs from the conserved cysteine through the conserved F or W. The D gene is left open where the match is weak. Clone size, where shown, is once, few, many, or a class for clones that have expanded.

>-|TRBV6-5|TRBJ1-3|-|14
TGTGCCAGTCCCGGAGGAGGAAGTGGAAACACCATATATTTT
CASPGGGSGNTIYF
>-|TRBV20-1|TRBJ1-2|once|11
TGCAGTAATAGTCGCGAGATGGGCTACACCTTC
CSNSREMGYTF
>TRBD2|TRBV27|TRBJ2-3|-|15
TGTGCCAGCAGCCTAGCGGGGGGGTGGTCAGATACGCAGTATTTT
CASSLAGGWSDTQYF
>-|TRBV11-2|TRBJ2-7|-|15
TGTGCCAGCAGCTTAGATCGCGGCAGGGTATACGAGCAGTACTTC
CASSLDRGRVYEQYF
>-|TRBV27|TRBJ1-6|-|15
TGTGCCAGCAGTTTTTTGGGGGCTCATAATTCACCCCTCCACTTT
CASSFLGAHNSPLHF
>TRBD1|TRBV3-1/TRBV3-2|TRBJ1-1|once|14
TGTGCCAGCAGCCACGAAGGGACAGGCCAGCCAGCTTTCTTT
CASSHEGTGQPAFF
>TRBD1|TRBV27|TRBJ1-6|-|16
TGTGCCAGCAGTTTAGGGACAGGGGCCTATAATTCACCCCTCCACTTT
CASSLGTGAYNSPLHF
>TRBD1|TRBV5-1|TRBJ1-1|-|15
TGCGCCAGCAGCTGGGTGGACAGGGTGAACACTGAAGCTTTCTTT
CASSWVDRVNTEAFF
>TRBD1|TRBV5-1|TRBJ2-7|-|14
TGCGCCAGCAGCTTGGGACAGGGAAGCGACGAGCAGTACTTC
CASSLGQGSDEQYF
>TRBD1|TRBV5-1|TRBJ2-7|-|14
TGCGCCAGCAGCTTGGGACAGGGATTGAGCGAGCAGTACTTC
CASSLGQGLSEQYF
>-|TRBV19|TRBJ1-3|-|12
TGTGCCAGTATAGGGGCCGGAAACACCATATATTTT
CASIGAGNTIYF
>-|TRBV12-3/TRBV12-4|TRBJ2-2|few|12
TGTGCCAGCAGTGAGGTCTCCGGGGAGCTGTTTTTT
CASSEVSGELFF
>TRBD2|TRBV7-8|TRBJ2-3|-|16
TGTGCCAGCAGCTCACCACCTAGCGGGGGCCCACATACGCAGTATTTT
CASSSPPSGGPHTQYF
>TRBD1|TRBV10-3|TRBJ1-1|-|13
TGTGCCATCATTGACAGGGACTTCGGTGAAGCTTTCTTT
CAIIDRDFGEAFF
>-|TRBV27|TRBJ1-1|-|14
TGTGCCAGCAGTGGCAGTTTCATGAACACTGAAGCTTTCTTT
CASSGSFMNTEAFF
>TRBD1|TRBV5-1|TRBJ1-1|-|14
TGCGCCAGCAGCAGGGACAGGGGAGGCACTGAAGCTTTCTTT
CASSRDRGGTEAFF
>TRBD1|TRBV10-2|TRBJ1-1|-|15
TGCGCCAGCAGCCCTAATCAGGGGGCGGACACTGAAGCTTTCTTT
CASSPNQGADTEAFF
>TRBD1|TRBV5-1|TRBJ2-7|-|15
TGCGCCAGCAGGTACACCCGGGACAGGGTCTATGAGCAGTACTTC
CASRYTRDRVYEQYF
>TRBD1|TRBV19|TRBJ1-1|-|14
TGTGCCAGTAGTACTACAGGGGGTCGTACTGAAGCTTTCTTT
CASSTTGGRTEAFF
>-|TRBV6-1|TRBJ2-7|-|15
TGTGCCAGCAGTGAAATTAGACCGGGATCCTACGAGCAGTACTTC
CASSEIRPGSYEQYF
>TRBD1|TRBV30|TRBJ1-5|-|17
TGTGCCTGTATACCGGGACAGGGGGCGAGGGGCAATCAGCCCCAGCATTTT
CACIPGQGARGNQPQHF
>-|TRBV19|TRBJ1-6|once|15
TGTGCCAGTAGTATAGGTTCCAGGGTCACTTCACCCCTCCACTTT
CASSIGSRVTSPLHF
>-|TRBV4-1|TRBJ2-5|-|15
TGCGCCAGCAGCCAACCCGAGGGGGGGGTGGAGACCCAGTACTTC
CASSQPEGGVETQYF
>TRBD1|TRBV18|TRBJ1-2|-|15
TGTGCCAGCTCACGACCGGGACAGGGGTCCTATGGCTACACCTTC
CASSRPGQGSYGYTF
>TRBD1|TRBV28|TRBJ1-6|-|15
TGTGCCAGCAGTTTACAACAGGGGGTAAATTCACCCCTCCACTTT
CASSLQQGVNSPLHF
>-|TRBV10-3|TRBJ1-5|-|15
TGTGCCATCAGCGCGACAACCCTGCGCAATCAGCCCCAGCATTTT
CAISATTLRNQPQHF
>-|TRBV19|TRBJ1-3|-|14
TGTGCCAGTAGTATACACAGGGCTGGAAACACCATATATTTT
CASSIHRAGNTIYF
>-|TRBV4-3|TRBJ2-2|once|17
TGCGCCAGCAGCCAAGATCGCCCTAGGGGTCTTCCCGGGGAGCTGTTTTTT
CASSQDRPRGLPGELFF
>TRBD2|TRBV5-1|TRBJ2-1|-|17
TGCGCCAGCAGCTCGCCGGACGGACTAGCGGGGCACAATGAGCAGTTCTTC
CASSSPDGLAGHNEQFF
>-|TRBV4-1|TRBJ2-5|-|16
TGCGCCAGCAGCCAAGCTGGTAGCGGAATCGGCGAGACCCAGTACTTC
CASSQAGSGIGETQYF
>TRBD1|TRBV28|TRBJ1-5|-|16
TGTGCCAGCAGTACAGGACAGGGGGCCCCAAATCAGCCCCAGCATTTT
CASSTGQGAPNQPQHF
>-|TRBV2|TRBJ2-1|-|13
TGTGCCAGCAGTGAAAGGCTCGCGGGTGAGCAGTTCTTC
CASSERLAGEQFF
>-|TRBV7-2|TRBJ1-4|-|14
TGTGCCAGCAGCCCTGAAGATCCGAGGGAAAAACTGTTTTTT
CASSPEDPREKLFF
>TRBD2|TRBV27|TRBJ2-1|-|17
TGTGCCAGCAGTTTATCAGGACTCGGGGAGGGTGGGAATGAGCAGTTCTTC
CASSLSGLGEGGNEQFF
>-|TRBV4-2|TRBJ1-2|-|14
TGTGCCAGCAGCCCGTCTCCAGGGAACCATGGCTACACCTTC
CASSPSPGNHGYTF
>-|TRBV30|TRBJ1-2|-|11
TGTGCCTGGAGCGGGAACTATGGCTACACCTTC
CAWSGNYGYTF
>TRBD1|TRBV4-1|TRBJ2-7|-|13
TGCGCCAGCAGCTCGGACAGGGACTACGAGCAGTACTTC
CASSSDRDYEQYF
>TRBD1|TRBV2|TRBJ2-2|once|15
TGTGCCAGCAGATACAGGGGTTTCGGCACCGGGGAGCTGTTTTTT
CASRYRGFGTGELFF
>-|TRBV5-1|TRBJ1-1|-|14
TGCGCCAGCAGCTTCTCTCCGGAGGACACTGAAGCTTTCTTT
CASSFSPEDTEAFF
>-|TRBV6-2/TRBV6-3|TRBJ1-5|-|15
TGTGCCAGCACCCCGGACATGTTGAGCAATCAGCCCCAGCATTTT
CASTPDMLSNQPQHF
>-|TRBV5-8|TRBJ1-2|-|14
TGTGCCAGCACCTATCGTGGACAAAACTATGGCTACACCTTC
CASTYRGQNYGYTF
>-|TRBV12-3/TRBV12-4|TRBJ2-7|many|12
TGTGCCAGCAGCCCCGGACAGAACGAGCAGTACTTC
CASSPGQNEQYF
>-|TRBV5-6|TRBJ1-4|-|15
TGTGCCAGCAGCTTGGGACCTACGGCGGATGAAAAACTGTTTTTT
CASSLGPTADEKLFF
>-|TRBV2|TRBJ1-6|-|15
TGTGCCAGCAGTGTATCTCAGGGTGGGAATTCACCCCTCCACTTT
CASSVSQGGNSPLHF
>TRBD1|TRBV7-2|TRBJ2-2|-|16
TGTGCCAGCCCTCTCCAGGGGGTTATGAACACCGGGGAGCTGTTTTTT
CASPLQGVMNTGELFF
>-|TRBV2|TRBJ1-2|-|13
TGTGCCAGCAATCCCCAGTCGCGGGATGGCTACACCTTC
CASNPQSRDGYTF
>-|TRBV19|TRBJ2-3|-|13
TGTGCCTCGGGTCACCCGAGGGTGGATACGCAGTATTTT
CASGHPRVDTQYF
>-|TRBV9|TRBJ2-3|once|14
TGTGCCAGCAGCGCCCTTACTGGCACAGATACGCAGTATTTT
CASSALTGTDTQYF
>-|TRBV19|TRBJ2-5|-|14
TGTGCCAGTAGTAAAGGGGCGCTGGGAGAGACCCAGTACTTC
CASSKGALGETQYF
>-|TRBV2|TRBJ2-7|-|13
TGTGCCAGCAGTGAAGCGCAGGGAGGCGAGCAGTACTTC
CASSEAQGGEQYF
>-|TRBV4-1|TRBJ1-2|-|15
TGCGCCAGCAGCCAAGTAACAGAAACTAACTATGGCTACACCTTC
CASSQVTETNYGYTF
>-|TRBV9|TRBJ1-1|-|12
TGTGCCAGCAGCGCCACAGATACTGAAGCTTTCTTT
CASSATDTEAFF